This is a list of T cell receptor beta chains from one sample in a study of beta chain features in type 1 diabetes. TCRdb's table, derived via immunoSEQ multiplex PCR, lists solely in-frame clones and lacks some. The sample yields around 650,000 clones, 12% seen once. Sample: naive CD4+ T cells from blood. Receptors were obtained from a man aged 25 to 45 with type 1 diabetes. CDR3s include the opening cysteine and the closing phenylalanine or tryptophan. A D gene is named only where the DNA matches it firmly.

d_call,v_call,j_call,cdr3_aa
NA,TRBV25-1,TRBJ1-4,CASSRALTNEKLFF
NA,TRBV6-5,TRBJ1-1,CASSYNENTEAFF
NA,TRBV4-2,TRBJ2-6,CASSQDPSTLGANVLTF
NA,TRBV5-8,TRBJ1-6,CASSLGPSLAPSPLHF
NA,TRBV19,TRBJ1-5,CASSGSNQPQHF
TRBD2,TRBV7-6,TRBJ2-7,CASSPLWASGGYEQYF
NA,TRBV7-3,TRBJ2-2,CASSPIGTPNPTNTGELFF
NA,TRBV10-3,TRBJ1-4,CAISGQTPGSANEKLFF
NA,TRBV28,TRBJ2-3,CASSSWATQYF
NA,TRBV25-1,TRBJ1-6,CASSINLGSYNSPLHF
NA,TRBV29-1,TRBJ1-2,CSVVRLQFYGYTF
NA,TRBV30,TRBJ2-7,CAWNDGRDYEQYF
NA,TRBV19,TRBJ2-7,CASSTTSGARTYEQYF
NA,TRBV7-2,TRBJ1-6,CASRRSWGEDSPLHF
NA,TRBV5-1,TRBJ1-5,CASSLMGAGNQPQHF
NA,TRBV6-5,TRBJ2-5,CASSANRFKTQYF
NA,TRBV7-2,TRBJ2-2,CASSFTSEGGELFF
TRBD1,TRBV7-2,TRBJ1-4,CASSRDRGEEKLFF
TRBD1,TRBV5-4,TRBJ1-5,CASSLQGDNQPQHF
NA,TRBV30,TRBJ1-2,CAWGTASYGYTF
NA,TRBV11-3,TRBJ1-1,CASSRITANTEAFF
NA,TRBV4-3,TRBJ1-2,CASSQNWAGYTF
NA,TRBV12-5,TRBJ1-2,CASGLVHRVAEGYTF
NA,TRBV4-3,TRBJ2-7,CASSQDKGTYEQYF